The source of this TCR beta chain is a study of CD8+CD57+ T cells in acquired aplastic anemia. Study as a whole: As sequenced from healthy donors, CD4+ cells averaged roughly 10 million reads.

For CDR3 and TCR beta VDJ profiling, genomic DNA was the template used. TCRdb passed the reads through MiXCR, listing each CDR3 protein once. The sample lists fewer than 250,000 distinct CDR3 sequences; less than 70% were seen once. This clonotype has just a few counts. Its antigen remains unknown. Study results and caveats: Patients and controls were not found to differ significantly in CD8+ Simpson's diversity. Patients shared some 30 CD8+ CDR3 sequences with controls.

Trimming took 4 bases from V and 3 from J, leaving 15 bases between them. This CDR3 has 14 residues. CDR1 and CDR2 from the germline V gene are SQVTM and ANQGSEA. The chain links TRBV29-1 to TRBJ1-2, with TRBD1 as a possible D gene (6 bases). The source is a human donor in good health, serving as a control. Sequenced: sorted CD4+, CD8+, or CD8+CD57+ T cells (not recorded which) from PBMCs. CDR3 region: CSVVGSGVDYGYTF. The CDR3 nucleotides read TGCAGCGTTGTAGGGTCAGGGGTTGACTATGGCTACACCTTC. The full variable domain, its missing parts supplied by reference TRBV29-1 and TRBJ1-2, is SAVISQKPSRDICQRGTSLTIQCQVDSQVTMMFWYRQQPGQSLTLIATANQGSEATYESGFVIDKFPISRPNLTFSTLTVSNMSPEDSSIYLCSVVGSGVDYGYTFGSGTRLTVV.